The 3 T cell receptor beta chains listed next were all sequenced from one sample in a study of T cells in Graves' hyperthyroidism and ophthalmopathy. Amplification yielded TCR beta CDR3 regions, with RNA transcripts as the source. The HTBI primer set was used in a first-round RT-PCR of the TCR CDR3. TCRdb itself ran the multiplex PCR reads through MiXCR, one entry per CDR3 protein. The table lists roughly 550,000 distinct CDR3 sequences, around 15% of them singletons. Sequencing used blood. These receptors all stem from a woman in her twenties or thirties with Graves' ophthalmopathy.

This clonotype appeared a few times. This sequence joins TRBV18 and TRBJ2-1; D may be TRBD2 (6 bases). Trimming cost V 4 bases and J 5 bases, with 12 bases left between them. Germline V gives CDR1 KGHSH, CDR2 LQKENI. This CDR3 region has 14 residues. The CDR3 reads CASSLLGRNNEQFF. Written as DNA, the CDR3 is TGTGCCAGCTCACTTCTGGGGAGGAACAATGAGCAGTTCTTC.

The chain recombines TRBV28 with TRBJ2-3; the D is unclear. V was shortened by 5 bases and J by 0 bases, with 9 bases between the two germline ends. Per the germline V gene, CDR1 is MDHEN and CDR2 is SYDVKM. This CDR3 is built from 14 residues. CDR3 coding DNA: TGTGCCAGCAGTGTTTTGGCTAGCACAGATACGCAGTATTTT. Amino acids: CASSVLASTDTQYF.

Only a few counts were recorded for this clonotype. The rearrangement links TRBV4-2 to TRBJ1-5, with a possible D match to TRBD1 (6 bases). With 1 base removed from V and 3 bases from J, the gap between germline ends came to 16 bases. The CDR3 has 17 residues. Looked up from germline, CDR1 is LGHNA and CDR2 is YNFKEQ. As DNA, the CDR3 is TGTGCCAGCAGCCAAGCTTCCAGACAGGTCCTCAATCAGCCCCAGCATTTT. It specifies CASSQASRQVLNQPQHF.